The present T cell receptor (beta chain) was sequenced within a study of somatic reversion in DOCK8 deficiency (TCRdb year 2020). Describing the broader study: The study compared the T cell receptor beta repertoires of three groups: DOCK8-deficient patients, DOCK8-revertant patients and healthy volunteers. The study investigated how somatic reversion of pathogenic DOCK8 variants alters lymphocyte differentiation and function in DOCK8 deficiency. DOCK8-deficient patients in the study had been reported previously.

This clonotype has only a few counts. Its antigen remains unidentified. No base quality values were provided; no much bigger clone lies one nucleotide off. Findings and caveats that apply to the study as a whole: Whether whole blood or PBMCs served as the source material for each individual sample was not specified in the methods.

The library was generated by multiplex PCR. TRB libraries were made by one-step amplicon PCR using EuroClonality-NGS primers on around 100 ng genomic DNA. TRB amplicons were sequenced on Illumina MiSeq instruments with 2 x 250 bp version 2 chemistry. Turning to the authors' computational methods: IMGT/HighV-QUEST was used for primary TRB sequence analysis and V(D)J annotation. Repertoire diversity and composition were evaluated with VDJtools after removing nonfunctional clones and downsampling for comparisons between samples. The public reads were reprocessed in TCRdb via fastp at Q25 and MiXCR, keeping in-frame beta chains. Rows with a matching CDR3 protein are joined into one entry that keeps the most common DNA and genes. For this entry, the V and J calls and clone size follow TCRdb and not the study's own pipeline. The sample table lists 250 to 400 distinct CDR3 sequences, over 25% of them with a count of one. The top ten clonotypes cover 91% of the sample.

Genomic DNA for TCR repertoire analysis was extracted from whole blood samples or from PBMCs. A few DOCK8-revertant patients were sampled, some at multiple time points. The CDR3 has 14 amino acids, counting the end cysteine and phenylalanine. The only DNA kept is the CDR3, 42 bases in frame from the first base. The germline V gene sets CDR1 to SGDLS and CDR2 to YYNGEE. Germline trimming: 6 bases from V, 1 base from J; junction bases outside gene matches: 4. Sequences were obtained from blood. The cell subset or site tag for this specimen amounts to: DOCK8-deficient patient with somatic reversion. The chain was built from TRBV9 and TRBJ1-1; 9 middle bases align to TRBD1. This receptor was taken from a human donor with DOCK8 deficiency. The bases are TGTGCCAGCAACAAGGGACAGGGGAACACTGAAGCTTTCTTT. Its translation is CASNKGQGNTEAFF. Reference TRBV9 and TRBJ1-1 proteins supply the regions before and after the CDR3; the full variable domain is: DSGVTQTPKHLITATGQRVTLRCSPRSGDLSVYWYQQSLDQGLQFLIQYYNGEERAKGNILERFSAQQFPDLHSELNLSSLELGDSALYFCASNKGQGNTEAFFGQGTRLTVV.